This T cell receptor (beta chain) was documented in a study of beta chain features in type 1 diabetes. Study observations and caveats: The study left unresolved whether HLA type influences TCRB rearrangement. The study found fewer insertions and more deletions at VDJ junctions in type 1 diabetes patients. Within patients, naive, central memory and Treg TCRB repertoires seemed more similar than within healthy donors.

A remark on this clone: No antigen is known for it.

The germline V gene encodes CDR1 MDHEN and CDR2 SYDVKM. V lost 6 bases, J lost 5 bases, and 5 bases lay in between. The CDR3 totals 11 residues. Investigators reverse transcribed all isolated RNA, so they sequenced expressed TCRB transcripts. The table came from immunoSEQ multiplex PCR; TCRdb's copy has only in-frame clones and leaves some out. The table shows around 340,000 clones, with less than 20% occurring only once. Every donor had blood drawn once into heparin, 100 to 150 mL on average. This receptor was taken from a woman between 18 and 29 years old in good health. Sequenced material: naive CD4+ T cells from blood. V and J are TRBV28 and TRBJ1-5, with D unclear. The CDR3 is CASRSDQPQHF. CDR3 DNA sequence: TGTGCCAGCAGGTCGGATCAGCCCCAGCATTTT.